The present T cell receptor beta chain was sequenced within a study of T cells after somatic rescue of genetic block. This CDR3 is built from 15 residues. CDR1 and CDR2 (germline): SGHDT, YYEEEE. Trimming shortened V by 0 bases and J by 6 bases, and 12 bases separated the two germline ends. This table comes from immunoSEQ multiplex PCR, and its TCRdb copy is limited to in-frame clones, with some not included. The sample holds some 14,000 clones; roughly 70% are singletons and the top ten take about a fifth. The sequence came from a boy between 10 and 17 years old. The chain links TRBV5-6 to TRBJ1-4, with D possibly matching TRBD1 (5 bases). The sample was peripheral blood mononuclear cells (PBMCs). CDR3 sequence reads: CASSLVGETDEKLFF. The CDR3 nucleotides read TGTGCCAGCAGCTTGGTAGGGGAGACTGATGAAAAACTGTTTTTT.